This paragraph reports one T cell receptor (beta chain). Its antigen remains unidentified. The CDR3 has 15 amino acids. CDR1 and CDR2 (germline): SGHRS, YFSETQ. The J segment lost 5 bases and the V segment lost 3 bases, leaving 5 bases of the junction unmatched. This record comes from a study of OX40 agonist ivuxolimab in advanced cancers. Background on the study: The dose-escalation group included hepatocellular carcinoma, melanoma, renal cell carcinoma and head and neck cancer.

The timepoints at which blood was sampled were baseline, cycle 4 day 1, and cycle 7 day 1. Profiling relied on immunoSEQ multiplex PCR, and the TCRdb table lists in-frame clones only, not all of them. The sample carries tens of thousands of clones, nearly 90% recorded once. Study-wide points: CD8+ T cells averaged more expanded clones than CD4+. With doses of 0.1 to 3.0 mg/kg, CD4+ and CD8+ blood T cells had undergone clonal expansion by week 6.

The sequences come from CD4+ or CD8+ T cells sorted from blood, collected in a trial of the OX40 agonist ivuxolimab. The receptor comes from an adult with an advanced solid tumor such as melanoma, head and neck, liver or kidney cancer. The J gene is TRBJ2-2, the V gene TRBV5-1, with 9 bases matching TRBD1. For the CDR3, the DNA is TGCGCCAGCAGCTCCGGGACAGGGTGGACCGGGGAGCTGTTTTTT. Translating it yields CASSSGTGWTGELFF.